These 32 T cell receptor beta chains were all obtained from the same sample, sequenced in a study of STAT5B mutations in CD4+ large granular lymphocyte leukemia. Sequencing was performed with immunoSEQ multiplex PCR; in TCRdb, only in-frame clones are kept and a portion is missing. The table lists some 21,000 clones, about 80% of them singletons. The sample comprised CD4+ T cells from blood buffy coats. These receptor sequences come from a human donor in good health.

V usage is TRBV11-3 and J usage is TRBJ2-1, with no clear D. V dropped 1 base and J dropped 2 bases, with 9 bases sitting between them. The CDR3 sequence is 15 residues long. Germline CDR1 SGHNT, CDR2 YENEEA. The DNA of the CDR3 is TGTGCCAGCAGCTTAGGAGGCAATACCTACAATGAGCAGTTCTTC. It codes for CASSLGGNTYNEQFF.

The chain uses TRBV6-5 and TRBJ1-2; possibly TRBD1 for D (5 bases). The CDR3 is 13 residues long. Germline V gene lookup returns CDR1 MNHEY and CDR2 SVGAGI. The V end lost 2 bases, the J end lost 8 bases, and 12 bases lay between the germline ends. As DNA, the CDR3 is TGTGCCAGCAGTTACAGGGGCCTAAACGGCTACACCTTC. Protein product: CASSYRGLNGYTF.

This clone has only a few counts. V gene TRBV30 combines with J gene TRBJ1-1, with TRBD1 as a possible D gene (5 bases). This CDR3 is 13 amino acids long. Trimming shortened V by 0 bases and J by 4 bases, and 9 bases separated the two germline ends. Germline-derived CDR1 and CDR2 are GTSNPN and SVGIG (reference sequence). CDR3 coding DNA: TGTGCCTGGAGTGTACTTGGGGGCACTGAAGCTTTCTTT. This encodes CAWSVLGGTEAFF.

J is TRBJ2-5 and V is TRBV7-9; D call uncertain. This CDR3 comprises 12 residues. Germline assignment: CDR1 SEHNR and CDR2 FQNEAQ (reference sequence). The V end lost 1 base, the J end lost 5 bases, and 5 bases lay between the germline ends. The CDR3: CASSLGLETQYF. In DNA form, the CDR3 reads TGTGCCAGCAGCTTAGGACTGGAGACCCAGTACTTC. Filled out from reference TRBV7-9 and TRBJ2-5, the complete variable domain reads DTGVSQNPRHKITKRGQNVTFRCDPISEHNRLYWYRQTLGQGPEFLTYFQNEAQLEKSRLLSDRFSAERPKGSFSTLEIQRTEQGDSAMYLCASSLGLETQYFGPGTRLLVL.

This clone was recorded once. The chain employs TRBV5-6 and TRBJ1-1, with D perhaps TRBD1 (6 bases). Germline CDR1 is SGHDT and CDR2 is YYEEEE. V shed 4 bases and J shed 5 bases, with 18 bases lying between them. This CDR3 spans 15 amino acids. Written as DNA, the CDR3 is TGTGCCAGCAGCGGGATCAGGGGTGTAAGTACTGAAGCTTTCTTT. Translated, it gives CASSGIRGVSTEAFF.

This sequence joins TRBV5-4 and TRBJ2-3; TRBD2 matches 13 bases. The V gene's germline CDR1 is SGHNT and CDR2 YYREEE (reference sequence). This CDR3 contains 16 residues. The ends lost 4 bases at V and 2 bases at J; junction bases unmatched: 4. The CDR3 DNA reads TGTGCCAGCAGCCCAGGGACTAGCGGGAACACAGATACGCAGTATTTT. Translation: CASSPGTSGNTDTQYF.

Comment on this clone: A junction boundary mismatches the germline segment, possibly from a read error. The CDR3 protein is CASSLEAGGFTGTQYF. The CDR3 DNA follows: TGTGCCAGCAGCTTGGAGGCAGGGGGCTTCACAGGTACGCAGTATTTT. The genes are TRBV5-6 and TRBJ2-3; 8 bases match TRBD1. Per germline, CDR1 SGHDT and CDR2 YYEEEE. The CDR3 has 16 residues.

This clone was counted only a few times. This sequence joins TRBV6-1 and TRBJ1-5; D call uncertain. The ends were cut back, 4 bases at V and 0 bases at J, with 19 bases in the middle. Germline assignment: CDR1 MNHNS and CDR2 SASEGT. The CDR3 spans 18 residues. The CDR3 region has the DNA TGTGCCAGCAGTGCGACTATACCCGGGGATTATAGCAATCAGCCCCAGCATTTT. Protein product: CASSATIPGDYSNQPQHF.

The chain has TRBV7-9 and TRBJ1-2; D is unresolved. The CDR3 runs 15 residues. V shed 5 bases and J shed 2 bases, with 15 bases lying between them. Germline values: CDR1 SEHNR, CDR2 FQNEAQ (reference sequence). Here the CDR3 DNA reads TGTGCCAGCAGCCCGAAGGGAGGGCCAAACTATGGCTACACCTTC. It encodes CASSPKGGPNYGYTF. Supplemented by reference TRBV7-9 and TRBJ1-2, the full variable domain reads DTGVSQNPRHKITKRGQNVTFRCDPISEHNRLYWYRQTLGQGPEFLTYFQNEAQLEKSRLLSDRFSAERPKGSFSTLEIQRTEQGDSAMYLCASSPKGGPNYGYTFGSGTRLTVV.

The V and J genes are TRBV11-1 and TRBJ2-7; possible D gene TRBD1, 5 bases. CDR3 length: 14 amino acids. V lost 3 bases to trimming and J lost 0 bases, with 9 bases between them. CDR1 and CDR2 from the germline V gene are SGHAT and FQDESV (reference sequence). The chain's CDR3 is CASSLEGDSYEQYF. CDR3 nucleotide sequence: TGTGCCAGCAGCTTGGAAGGGGACTCCTACGAGCAGTACTTC.

The chain carries TRBV18 and TRBJ1-4; D possibly corresponds to TRBD1 (6 bases). Germline CDR1 and CDR2: KGHSH and LQKENI. The CDR3 has 15 amino acids. Trimming shortened V by 4 bases and J by 3 bases, and 12 bases separated the two germline ends. The DNA of the CDR3 is TGTGCCAGCTCACGTACAGGGCTCCCTAATGAAAAACTGTTTTTT. Residues: CASSRTGLPNEKLFF.

As DNA, the CDR3 is TGTGCCAGCAGTTGGGGACGGTTGAACACCGGGGAGCTGTTTTTT. Residues: CASSWGRLNTGELFF. This chain connects TRBV2 to TRBJ2-2; D tentatively reads TRBD1 or TRBD2 (5 bases each). Looked up from germline, CDR1 is SNHLY and CDR2 is FYNNEI. This CDR3 contains 15 residues. Trimming removed 5 bases from V and 1 base from J, with 11 bases in between.

CDR3 nucleotides: TGTGCCAGCATACAGAGCTCTGGGGCCAACGTCCTGACTTTC. It is translated as CASIQSSGANVLTF. J is TRBJ2-6 and V is TRBV19; D unclear. Germline V lookup: CDR1 LNHDA, CDR2 SQIVND (reference sequence). This CDR3 has 14 residues. Trimming pared 9 bases from V and 0 bases from J, leaving 9 bases between. Drawing the rest from reference TRBV19 and TRBJ2-6, the complete variable domain is DGGITQSPKYLFRKEGQNVTLSCEQNLNHDAMYWYRQDPGQGLRLIYYSQIVNDFQKGDIAEGYSVSREKKESFPLTVTSAQKNPTAFYLCASIQSSGANVLTFGAGSRLTVL.

The chain couples TRBV12-5 to TRBJ2-1; 13 bases agree with TRBD2. Germline-derived CDR1 and CDR2 are LGHNT and FRNRAP. The V and J ends lost 3 bases and 8 bases, in that order; junction bases with no gene match: 13. The CDR3 is 18 residues long. CDR3 residues: CASGFGLAGVKYTDEQFF. DNA of the CDR3: TGTGCTAGTGGTTTCGGACTAGCGGGAGTCAAATATACGGATGAGCAGTTCTTC.

The genes are TRBV6-1 and TRBJ2-2, with TRBD2 matching 7 bases. The CDR3 is 15 amino acids. CDR1 MNHNS and CDR2 SASEGT come from the germline V gene. Losses at the gene ends were 4 bases for V and 5 bases for J; bases not matched to a gene: 7. CDR3 in amino acids: CASSGGLVGTGELFF. CDR3 DNA sequence: TGTGCCAGCAGTGGTGGACTAGTTGGAACCGGGGAGCTGTTTTTT.

The rearrangement joins TRBV10-2 to TRBJ2-3; 7 nucleotides line up with TRBD2. This CDR3 spans 15 amino acids. From germline, CDR1 is WSHSY and CDR2 SAAADI. V lost 3 bases to trimming and J lost 3 bases; unmatched junction nucleotides: 6. The CDR3 is CASSDPAGGTDTQYF. The CDR3 region has the DNA TGCGCCAGCAGTGACCCCGCCGGGGGGACAGATACGCAGTATTTT.

V gene TRBV14 combines with J gene TRBJ2-5, with a weak D call TRBD1 (6 bases). The CDR3 loop spans 14 amino acids. Deletions cut 1 base from V and 7 bases from J, with 13 bases between. Germline CDR1 is SGHDN and CDR2 is FVKESK. The CDR3 is CASSQGTLGGTQYF. The CDR3 nucleotides read TGTGCCAGCAGCCAAGGGACTTTAGGGGGGACCCAGTACTTC.

The chain combines TRBV7-2 with TRBJ2-7; 8 nucleotides align to TRBD1. V was pared by 4 bases and J by 6 bases, with 8 bases of the junction left unmatched. Germline V gene lookup returns CDR1 SGHTA and CDR2 FQGNSA. The CDR3 sequence is 14 residues long. The CDR3 sequence: CASSSRTGPSEQYF. The CDR3 nucleotides are TGTGCCAGCAGCTCCAGGACAGGGCCATCCGAGCAGTACTTC.

The V and J genes are TRBV6-6 and TRBJ2-3; TRBD1 matches at 7 bases. Trimming cost V 6 bases and J 6 bases; bases outside gene matches: 9. The CDR3 contains 14 residues. Germline V gives CDR1 MNHNY, CDR2 SVGAGI (reference sequence). The DNA for the CDR3 is TGTGCCAGCAGAAGGGGGCTCCTCGGTGATACGCAGTATTTT. As protein: CASRRGLLGDTQYF.

V and J are TRBV5-1 and TRBJ2-2; D remains unclear. V gave up 5 bases and J gave up 2 bases, with 13 bases separating them. The germline V gene has CDR1 SGHRS and CDR2 YFSETQ. This CDR3 is 15 amino acids long. CDR3 in amino acids: CASREVRENTGELFF. The CDR3 DNA is TGCGCCAGCAGGGAAGTTAGAGAAAACACCGGGGAGCTGTTTTTT.

This clone was found a few times. This chain connects TRBV30 to TRBJ2-3, with 7 bases lining up with TRBD2. The V gene end was trimmed by 1 base and the J gene end by 6 bases; junction bases not matched to a gene: 13. Germline V lookup: CDR1 GTSNPN, CDR2 SVGIG (reference sequence). CDR3 length: 16 residues. CDR3 sequence reads: CAWSETLAGGWDTQYF. CDR3 sequence (DNA): TGTGCCTGGAGTGAAACCTTAGCGGGCGGCTGGGATACGCAGTATTTT. Combining the CDR3 with reference TRBV30 and TRBJ2-3 gives the whole variable domain SQTIHQWPATLVQPVGSPLSLECTVEGTSNPNLYWYRQAAGRGLQLLFYSVGIGQISSEVPQNLSASRPQDRQFILSSKKLLLSDSGFYLCAWSETLAGGWDTQYFGPGTRLTVL.

The V call is TRBV28, the J call TRBJ1-1; no firm D call. The CDR3 is 14 amino acids. Trimming removed 3 bases from V and 1 base from J, with 9 bases in between. Germline V gene sequence: CDR1 MDHEN, CDR2 SYDVKM. CDR3 region: CASSLFGQNTEAFF. CDR3 coding DNA: TGTGCCAGCAGTTTGTTCGGCCAGAACACTGAAGCTTTCTTT.

This clone was seen a few times. The chain carries TRBV30 and TRBJ1-1; weak D call: TRBD1 (6 bases). The CDR3 loop spans 15 amino acids. Trimming cost V 4 bases and J 1 base, with 16 bases left between them. Germline V gene data show CDR1 as GTSNPN and CDR2 as SVGIG (reference sequence). CDR3 sequence: CAWTQGYGRNTEAFF. The CDR3, as DNA: TGTGCCTGGACGCAGGGGTACGGGCGGAACACTGAAGCTTTCTTT.

This chain joins TRBV2 and TRBJ2-2; TRBD2 matches 11 bases. The germline V gene has CDR1 SNHLY and CDR2 FYNNEI. The CDR3 runs to 16 residues. V shed 3 bases, J shed 5 bases, and the junction held 5 bases outside the gene matches. As DNA, the CDR3 is TGTGCCAGCAGTGAGACCGGGACTAGCGGAACCGGGGAGCTGTTTTTT. It codes for CASSETGTSGTGELFF. Supplemented by reference TRBV2 and TRBJ2-2, the full variable domain reads EPEVTQTPSHQVTQMGQEVILRCVPISNHLYFYWYRQILGQKVEFLVSFYNNEISEKSEIFDDQFSVERPDGSNFTLKIRSTKLEDSAMYFCASSETGTSGTGELFFGEGSRLTVL.

This sequence joins TRBV6-1 and TRBJ2-3, with 7 bases aligning to TRBD2. Germline lookup yields CDR1 MNHNS and CDR2 SASEGT. Unmatched junction bases numbered 8, after V lost 4 bases and J lost 4 bases. The CDR3 runs to 15 residues. CDR3 DNA: TGTGCCAGCAGTGTAACCCGACGGGAGGCAGATACGCAGTATTTT. Translating it yields CASSVTRREADTQYF.

The rearrangement uses TRBV7-8 and TRBJ2-3; tentative D call: TRBD1 (6 bases). Trimming cost V 5 bases and J 4 bases, with 13 bases left between them. This CDR3 is built from 14 residues. Germline loops: CDR1 SGHVS, CDR2 FQNEAQ. The CDR3 loop reads CASSRGQGSDTQYF. Here the CDR3 DNA reads TGTGCCAGCAGCCGCGGGCAGGGGTCAGATACGCAGTATTTT.

The rearrangement links TRBV11-3 to TRBJ2-4; D not resolved. The CDR3 runs to 13 residues. The germline V gene encodes CDR1 SGHNT and CDR2 YENEEA. V was clipped by 2 bases and J by 7 bases, with 9 bases between them. The chain's CDR3 is CASSLTDGNIQYF. The CDR3 nucleotides read TGTGCCAGCAGCTTAACCGACGGGAACATTCAGTACTTC.

This clone was counted between two and nine times. Other DNA sequences in the sample encode the same CDR3. The rearrangement links TRBV7-9 to TRBJ1-1, with a possible D match to TRBD1 (5 bases). The CDR3 contains 14 residues. Trimming stripped 1 base from V and 1 base from J, with 7 bases between. Germline V CDR1 and CDR2: SEHNR, FQNEAQ (reference sequence). The chain's CDR3 is CASSLGQGNTEAFF. CDR3 bases: TGTGCCAGCAGCTTAGGGCAGGGGAACACTGAAGCTTTCTTT.

The V and J genes are TRBV18 and TRBJ1-3, with a weak D call TRBD1 (5 bases). The V gene's germline CDR1 is KGHSH and CDR2 LQKENI. This CDR3 region has 16 residues. The V end lost 6 bases, the J end lost 4 bases, and 19 bases lay between the germline ends. CDR3 nucleotide sequence: TGTGCCAGCTCCGAGACAGCCCCGGGGACCGGAAACACCATATATTTT. Its protein is CASSETAPGTGNTIYF.

The chain combines TRBV19 with TRBJ1-2; 7 bases align to TRBD1. CDR3 length: 15 residues. J gave up 6 bases and V 6 bases, and 13 bases lay outside the gene matches. The germline CDR1 and CDR2 sequences are LNHDA and SQIVND (reference sequence). In DNA, the CDR3 is TGTGCCAGTAGCGGCCGGGGAGGGGGCTTTAATGGCTACACCTTC. This encodes CASSGRGGGFNGYTF. Using reference TRBV19 and TRBJ1-2 for the parts outside the CDR3, the full variable domain is DGGITQSPKYLFRKEGQNVTLSCEQNLNHDAMYWYRQDPGQGLRLIYYSQIVNDFQKGDIAEGYSVSREKKESFPLTVTSAQKNPTAFYLCASSGRGGGFNGYTFGSGTRLTVV.

V is TRBV2 and J is TRBJ1-2; 7 bases map to TRBD1. CDR3 size: 15 residues. From germline, CDR1 is SNHLY and CDR2 FYNNEI. The V gene end was trimmed by 3 bases and the J gene end by 1 base; junction bases not matched to a gene: 5. In DNA form, the CDR3 reads TGTGCCAGCAGTGAGATGGGACAGAATAACTATGGCTACACCTTC. Translating gives CASSEMGQNNYGYTF.

This chain links TRBV6-1 with TRBJ2-1, with a tentative D call TRBD1 (6 bases). Germline V lookup: CDR1 MNHNS, CDR2 SASEGT. This CDR3 contains 14 residues. Trimming took 7 bases from V and 4 from J, leaving 14 bases between them. CDR3 bases: TGTGCCAGCACGCTACAGGGCTTTTACAATGAGCAGTTCTTC. It translates to CASTLQGFYNEQFF.